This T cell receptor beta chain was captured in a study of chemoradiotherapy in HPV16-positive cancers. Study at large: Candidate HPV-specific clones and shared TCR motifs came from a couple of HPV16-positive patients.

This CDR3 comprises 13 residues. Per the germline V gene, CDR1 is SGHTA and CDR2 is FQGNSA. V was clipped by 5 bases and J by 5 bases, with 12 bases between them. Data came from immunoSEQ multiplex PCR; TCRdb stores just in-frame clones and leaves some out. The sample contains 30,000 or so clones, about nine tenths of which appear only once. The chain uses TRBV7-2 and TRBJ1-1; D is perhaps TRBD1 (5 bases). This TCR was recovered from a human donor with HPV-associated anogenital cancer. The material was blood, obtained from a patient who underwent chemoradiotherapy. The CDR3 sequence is CASSLGTRTEAFF. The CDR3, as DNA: TGTGCCAGCAGCCTCGGGACGAGAACTGAAGCTTTCTTT.